Below are 26 T cell receptor beta chains sequenced from a single sample in a study of HIV-infected children after antiretroviral therapy interruption. RNA-based 3' RACE libraries used unique molecular identifiers. TCRdb itself ran the 3' RACE reads through MiXCR, one entry per CDR3 protein. The repertoire holds more than 85,000 distinct CDR3 sequences, with 6.9% as singletons. Treatment defined: PENTA 11 planned treatment interruption arm or continuous ART arm. Specimen: CD45RA+ CD4+ T cells from PBMCs, pooled from several time points, collected from a donor given antiretroviral therapy, either interrupted or continuous. Subset defined: naive CD4+ CD45RA+ CD45RO- T cells. The receptors were sampled from a pool of human donors with HIV.

This clonotype counts as medium-sized. The chain has TRBV5-1 and TRBJ2-3; weak D call: TRBD1 (5 bases). This CDR3 comprises 14 residues. Germline V gene lookup returns CDR1 SGHRS and CDR2 YFSETQ. V lost 1 base and J lost 6, with 12 bases in between. Here the CDR3 DNA reads TGCGCCAGCAGCTTGACAGGAGACGAGGATACGCAGTATTTT. Protein sequence: CASSLTGDEDTQYF.

This clonotype was detected only once. A single base separates this from a much larger clone, so it may be a read error. The rearrangement links TRBV5-4 to TRBJ2-4; 11 bases fit TRBD2. The CDR3 consists of 16 residues. The germline gives CDR1 SGHNT, CDR2 YYREEE (reference sequence). This CDR3 reads CASSQLAGGAENIQYF. The CDR3 DNA is TGTGCCAGCAGCCAGCTAGCGGGGGGAGCCGAAAACATTCAGTACTTC.

This clonotype was counted a few times. The V and J genes are TRBV3-1 and TRBJ1-2; weak D call: TRBD1 (5 bases). The CDR3 loop spans 16 amino acids. Trimming left V 0 bases short and J 2 bases short, with 13 bases between. CDR1 and CDR2 (germline): LGHDT, YNNKEL (reference sequence). CDR3 in DNA: TGTGCCAGCAGCCAAGAAGGTGCAGGGTCCAACTATGGCTACACCTTC. This encodes CASSQEGAGSNYGYTF. The full variable domain, in which reference TRBV3-1 and TRBJ1-2 provide the parts outside the CDR3, is DTAVSQTPKYLVTQMGNDKSIKCEQNLGHDTMYWYKQDSKKFLKIMFSYNNKELIINETVPNRFSPKSPDKAHLNLHINSLELGDSAVYFCASSQEGAGSNYGYTFGSGTRLTVV.

This clonotype has a count of ten or more. The DNA for the CDR3 is TGCAGTGCTAGAGATGGACAGGGGCCGAACACTGAAGCTTTCTTT. The encoded protein is CSARDGQGPNTEAFF. The chain links TRBV20-1 to TRBJ1-1, with 9 bases that match TRBD1. The CDR3 covers 15 residues. Looked up from germline, CDR1 is DFQATT and CDR2 is SNEGSKA (reference sequence). V gave up 0 bases and J gave up 1 base; unmatched junction bases: 3.

This clonotype was seen ten or more times. The rearrangement uses TRBV12-3 or TRBV12-4 and TRBJ2-2, with D unclear. Trimming stripped 3 bases from V and 3 bases from J, with 2 bases between. The CDR3 consists of 12 residues. The CDR3 loop reads CASSFYTGELFF. For the CDR3, the DNA is TGTGCCAGCAGTTTCTACACCGGGGAGCTGTTTTTT.

This CDR3 is CSARVGQGAEEQYF. The CDR3 DNA sequence: TGCAGTGCTAGAGTGGGACAGGGGGCGGAAGAGCAGTACTTC. V usage is TRBV20-1 and J usage is TRBJ2-7, with 12 bases aligning to TRBD1. V was clipped by 1 base and J by 7 bases; unmatched bases: 5. This CDR3 is built from 14 residues. The V gene's germline CDR1 is DFQATT and CDR2 SNEGSKA (reference sequence).

This clonotype came up many times. The chain has TRBV5-1 and TRBJ2-7, with a tentative D call TRBD1 (6 bases). V gave up 4 bases and J gave up 6 bases, with 17 bases separating them. The CDR3 spans 14 residues. Germline values: CDR1 SGHRS, CDR2 YFSETQ. CDR3 bases: TGCGCCAGCAGCCCCTATCGTACAGGGCTCGAGCAGTACTTC. Translation: CASSPYRTGLEQYF. Full variable domain (rest looked up from reference TRBV5-1 and TRBJ2-7): KAGVTQTPRYLIKTRGQQVTLSCSPISGHRSVSWYQQTPGQGLQFLFEYFSETQRNKGNFPGRFSGRQFSNSRSEMNVSTLELGDSALYLCASSPYRTGLEQYFGPGTRLTVT.

V usage is TRBV12-3 or TRBV12-4 and J usage is TRBJ2-7; TRBD2 aligns across 7 bases. Trimming removed 2 bases from V and 3 bases from J; junction bases left unmatched: 4. The CDR3 has 14 amino acids. CDR3 loop: CASSLTRGGYEQYF. Written as DNA, the CDR3 is TGTGCCAGCAGTTTAACTCGCGGGGGCTACGAGCAGTACTTC.

V gene TRBV6-1 combines with J gene TRBJ2-7; the match to TRBD1 covers 7 bases. J lost 3 bases, V lost 8 bases, and 13 bases had no gene match. The CDR3 totals 15 residues. CDR1 is MNHNS and CDR2 is SASEGT in the germline V gene. The CDR3 is CASFSGSGQSYEQYF. CDR3 coding DNA: TGTGCCAGCTTTTCGGGATCGGGACAGAGCTACGAGCAGTACTTC.

This clonotype has at least ten counts. The V call is TRBV11-3, the J call TRBJ2-2; D gene ambiguous. CDR1 is SGHNT and CDR2 is YENEEA in the germline V gene. The CDR3 runs 13 residues. The germline V and J ends were trimmed by 5 bases and 5 bases, with 9 bases remaining between them. The CDR3 here is CASSPSSTGELFF. As DNA, the CDR3 is TGTGCCAGCAGCCCCAGTAGTACCGGGGAGCTGTTTTTT.

This clonotype was recorded at least ten times. The V call is TRBV4-1, the J call TRBJ2-7; 7 bases map to TRBD1. V trimming: 0 bases; J trimming: 2 bases; junction bases outside the gene matches: 4. Germline values: CDR1 MGHRA, CDR2 YSYEKL. CDR3 length: 15 amino acids. The CDR3: CASSQDTDRTYEQYF. CDR3 bases: TGCGCCAGCAGCCAAGATACGGACAGGACCTACGAGCAGTACTTC.

CDR3 residues: CASTRGQGVYGYTF. In DNA form, the CDR3 reads TGTGCCAGCACCCGGGGACAGGGGGTATATGGCTACACCTTC. The V call is TRBV12-3 or TRBV12-4, the J call TRBJ1-2; TRBD1 agrees at 11 bases. V gave up 7 bases and J gave up 5 bases; unmatched junction bases: 6. The CDR3 extends over 14 amino acids.

This clonotype was observed at least ten times. The chain couples TRBV6-6 to TRBJ2-7; weak D call: TRBD2 (7 bases). This CDR3 has 15 amino acids. V gave up 0 bases and J gave up 5 bases, with 14 bases separating them. Germline CDR1 and CDR2: MNHNY and SVGAGI (reference sequence). CDR3 bases: TGTGCCAGCAGTTACTCGCGGGGGCAAGCCAACGAGCAGTACTTC. Translation: CASSYSRGQANEQYF.

This clonotype was detected many times. The gene calls are TRBV5-1 and TRBJ2-3, with 9 bases identical to TRBD1. The V gene end was trimmed by 4 bases and the J gene end by 0 bases; junction bases not matched to a gene: 6. The CDR3 length is 16 residues. Germline values: CDR1 SGHRS, CDR2 YFSETQ. The CDR3 protein is CASSRTGGYSTDTQYF. The CDR3 region has the DNA TGCGCCAGCAGCCGCACAGGGGGCTATAGCACAGATACGCAGTATTTT.

V and J are TRBV2 and TRBJ2-1, with 11 bases fitting TRBD2. CDR1 and CDR2 from the germline V gene are SNHLY and FYNNEI. The junction had 14 bases not matched to a gene; V was cut back by 6 bases and J by 7 bases. There are 17 residues in the CDR3. CDR3 sequence reads: CASRDISLAGGRNEQFF. The CDR3 DNA follows: TGTGCCAGCAGGGATATATCCCTAGCGGGGGGCCGTAATGAGCAGTTCTTC.

The J gene is TRBJ2-3, the V gene TRBV5-1, with a tentative D call TRBD2 (6 bases). The CDR3 runs 17 residues. The ends were cut back, 2 bases at V and 3 bases at J, with 19 bases in the middle. The germline gives CDR1 SGHRS, CDR2 YFSETQ. The CDR3 sequence: CASSFLGTSTLTDTQYF. CDR3 sequence (DNA): TGCGCCAGCAGCTTTCTAGGTACTAGCACCTTAACAGATACGCAGTATTTT.

The chain links TRBV6-5 to TRBJ1-1, with 11 bases lining up with TRBD1. Trimming at V came to 0 bases and at J to 5 bases, leaving 5 bases not matched to a gene. From germline, CDR1 is MNHEY and CDR2 SVGAGI. This CDR3 contains 16 residues. The CDR3, as DNA: TGTGCCAGCAGTTACTCGAGGGACAGGGGGTGGACTGAAGCTTTCTTT. It encodes CASSYSRDRGWTEAFF.

This clonotype was observed many times. The rearrangement joins TRBV6-6 to TRBJ1-1, with D maybe TRBD1 (5 bases). This CDR3 contains 12 residues. From germline, CDR1 is MNHNY and CDR2 SVGAGI (reference sequence). V was shortened by 7 bases and J by 5 bases, with 11 bases between the two germline ends. The CDR3 region is CASNQGRTEAFF. DNA of the CDR3: TGTGCCAGCAACCAGGGTAGGACTGAAGCTTTCTTT.

This clonotype showed up just a few times. V gene TRBV7-9 combines with J gene TRBJ2-5; the match to TRBD1 covers 10 bases. Germline lookup yields CDR1 SEHNR and CDR2 FQNEAQ (reference sequence). V shed 11 bases, J shed 1 base, and the junction held 10 bases outside the gene matches. The CDR3 loop spans 15 amino acids. In DNA form, the CDR3 reads TGTGCCTCAGGAGTGACAGGGGGCTCCCAAGAGACCCAGTACTTC. Residues: CASGVTGGSQETQYF. The entire variable domain, with the rest obtained from reference TRBV7-9 and TRBJ2-5, is as follows: DTGVSQNPRHKITKRGQNVTFRCDPISEHNRLYWYRQTLGQGPEFLTYFQNEAQLEKSRLLSDRFSAERPKGSFSTLEIQRTEQGDSAMYLCASGVTGGSQETQYFGPGTRLLVL.

Many counts were recorded for this clonotype. The chain recombines TRBV19 with TRBJ2-6; 8 positions agree with TRBD1. The CDR3 totals 17 residues. Trimming cost V 6 bases and J 2 bases; bases outside gene matches: 9. Germline lookup yields CDR1 LNHDA and CDR2 SQIVND (reference sequence). CDR3 in amino acids: CASRRMTGDPGANVLTF. The CDR3 DNA is TGTGCCAGTAGACGAATGACAGGGGACCCTGGGGCCAACGTCCTGACTTTC. Full variable domain (missing parts from reference TRBV19 and TRBJ2-6): DGGITQSPKYLFRKEGQNVTLSCEQNLNHDAMYWYRQDPGQGLRLIYYSQIVNDFQKGDIAEGYSVSREKKESFPLTVTSAQKNPTAFYLCASRRMTGDPGANVLTFGAGSRLTVL.

This clonotype was counted between two and nine times. This chain connects TRBV12-3 or TRBV12-4 to TRBJ1-1, with D tentatively TRBD1 (5 bases). This CDR3 spans 13 amino acids. V lost 6 bases and J lost 0, with 8 bases in between. The CDR3 DNA is TGTGCCAGCAGGAGCAGGGTGAACACTGAAGCTTTCTTT. This translates into CASRSRVNTEAFF.

This clonotype was detected only a few times. The chain carries TRBV10-3 and TRBJ1-1, with 7 bases fitting TRBD1. This CDR3 contains 15 residues. Germline values: CDR1 ENHRY, CDR2 SYGVKD. V shed 0 bases and J 6 bases; nucleotides not matched to a gene: 7. The CDR3 DNA reads as TGTGCCATCAGTGAGTCGGGCAGGGGGGTACCTGAAGCTTTCTTT. Protein product: CAISESGRGVPEAFF.

The chain couples TRBV7-3 to TRBJ2-7; D not resolved. The germline V gene encodes CDR1 SGHTA and CDR2 FQGTGA. The CDR3 length is 13 residues. Trimming left V 4 bases short and J 3 bases short, with 10 bases between. The CDR3 region has the DNA TGTGCCAGCAGCTCCGGCGGTATCTACGAGCAGTACTTC. The encoded protein is CASSSGGIYEQYF.

This clonotype came up many times. V is TRBV9 and J is TRBJ2-3, with D unresolved. The length of the CDR3 is 11 residues. Germline lookup yields CDR1 SGDLS and CDR2 YYNGEE. Deletions cut 4 bases from V and 11 bases from J, with 11 bases between. CDR3 region: CASSRDALQYF. The CDR3 DNA reads TGTGCCAGCAGCCGTGACGCGCTGCAGTATTTT.

This chain joins TRBV5-1 and TRBJ2-1; D is possibly TRBD1 (6 bases). V was shortened by 3 bases and J by 10 bases, with 14 bases between the two germline ends. Per the germline V gene, CDR1 is SGHRS and CDR2 is YFSETQ. The CDR3 is 13 residues long. The CDR3 is CASSSNREGEQFF. DNA of the CDR3: TGCGCCAGCAGCTCAAACAGGGAAGGAGAGCAGTTCTTC.

The rearrangement joins TRBV7-2 to TRBJ1-6; D is ambiguous. The V end lost 5 bases, the J end lost 14 bases, and 13 bases lay between the germline ends. CDR3 size: 12 residues. Germline V gives CDR1 SGHTA, CDR2 FQGNSA. In DNA, the CDR3 is TGTGCCAGCAGCGACCCTCTGCGGGCCCTCCACTTT. As protein: CASSDPLRALHF.